This T cell receptor (beta chain) was identified in a study of cytomegalovirus exposure and HLA in healthy donors. With 60 Vbeta and 13 Jbeta primers, the PCR was carried out. Here immunoSEQ multiplex PCR was the method, and the copy in TCRdb shows in-frame clones only, minus some. Among roughly 150,000 clones listed, 80% were seen once. This clone has only one observation. No antigen is known for it. Overall study results and limits: Specific recognition of CMV antigens was confirmed in vitro for a few chains (all CMV-associated). Productive status was seen about 87% or about 30% of the time for most TCR beta V segments in an earlier analysis.

This sequence was found in a male donor in good health and CMV-seronegative. Sample: PBMCs.

In DNA form, the CDR3 reads TGTGCCAGCAGTGAAGCTCCGACAGGGGCAGAGACCCAGTACTTC. It is translated as CASSEAPTGAETQYF. The rearrangement uses TRBV2 and TRBJ2-5; 8 nucleotides align to TRBD1. This CDR3 region has 15 residues. Per the germline V gene, CDR1 is SNHLY and CDR2 is FYNNEI. Trimming at V came to 0 bases and at J to 4 bases, leaving 4 bases not matched to a gene. The whole variable domain, filled in from reference TRBV2 and TRBJ2-5, reads EPEVTQTPSHQVTQMGQEVILRCVPISNHLYFYWYRQILGQKVEFLVSFYNNEISEKSEIFDDQFSVERPDGSNFTLKIRSTKLEDSAMYFCASSEAPTGAETQYFGPGTRLLVL.